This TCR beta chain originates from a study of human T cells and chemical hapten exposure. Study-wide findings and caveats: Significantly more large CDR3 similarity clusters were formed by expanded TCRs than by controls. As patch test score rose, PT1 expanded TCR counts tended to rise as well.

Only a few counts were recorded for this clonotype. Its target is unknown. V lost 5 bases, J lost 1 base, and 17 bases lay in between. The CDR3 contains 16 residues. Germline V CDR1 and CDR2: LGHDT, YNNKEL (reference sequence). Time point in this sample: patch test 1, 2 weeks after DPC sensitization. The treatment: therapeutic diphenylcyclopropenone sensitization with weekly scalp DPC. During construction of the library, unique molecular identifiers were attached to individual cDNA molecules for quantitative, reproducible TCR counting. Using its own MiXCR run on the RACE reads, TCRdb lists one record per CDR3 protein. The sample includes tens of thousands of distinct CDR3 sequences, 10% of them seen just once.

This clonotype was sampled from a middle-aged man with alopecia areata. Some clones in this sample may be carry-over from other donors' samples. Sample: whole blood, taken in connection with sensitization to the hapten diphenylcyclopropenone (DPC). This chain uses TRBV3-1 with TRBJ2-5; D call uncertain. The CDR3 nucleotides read TGTGCCAGCAGCGACCGGGCCTCAGGCAGCCAAGAGACCCAGTACTTC. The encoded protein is CASSDRASGSQETQYF.